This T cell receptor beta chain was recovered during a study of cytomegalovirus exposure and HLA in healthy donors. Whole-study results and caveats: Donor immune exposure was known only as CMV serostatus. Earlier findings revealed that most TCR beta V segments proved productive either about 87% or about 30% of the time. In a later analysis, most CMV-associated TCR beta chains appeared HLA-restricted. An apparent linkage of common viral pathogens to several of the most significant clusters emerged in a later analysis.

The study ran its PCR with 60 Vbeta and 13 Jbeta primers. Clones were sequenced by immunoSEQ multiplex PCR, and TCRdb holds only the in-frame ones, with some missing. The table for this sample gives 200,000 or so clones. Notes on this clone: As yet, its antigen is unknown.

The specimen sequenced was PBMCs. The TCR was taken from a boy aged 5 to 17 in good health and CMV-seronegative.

In nucleotides, the CDR3 is TGTGCCAGCAGCCAAGTGACAGGGTCGGGATTGAACATTCAGTACTTC. This sequence encodes CASSQVTGSGLNIQYF. This chain links TRBV4-2 with TRBJ2-4; TRBD1 aligns across 7 bases. Germline V lookup: CDR1 LGHNA, CDR2 YNFKEQ. V lost 1 base to trimming and J lost 7 bases; unmatched junction nucleotides: 10. The CDR3 has 16 amino acids.